Each of the 12 T cell receptor beta chains below was sequenced from the same sample in a study of blood T cell repertoires in COVID-19. Here immunoSEQ multiplex PCR was the method, and the copy in TCRdb shows in-frame clones only, minus some. The sample includes roughly 40,000 clones, over 70% of them seen just once. The sequencing input was peripheral blood. The source of these receptors is a woman aged 80 or over with active or convalescent COVID-19.

V and J are TRBV5-4 and TRBJ2-7, with 8 bases aligning to TRBD1. V was pared by 7 bases and J by 3 bases, with 6 bases of the junction left unmatched. Germline CDR1 SGHNT, CDR2 YYREEE (reference sequence). This CDR3 region has 13 residues. CDR3 sequence reads: CASSRTGFYEQYF. For the CDR3, the DNA is TGTGCCAGCTCACGGACAGGGTTCTACGAGCAGTACTTC.

The rearrangement links TRBV6-6 to TRBJ1-2, with TRBD1 identical over 7 bases. Trimming at V came to 6 bases and at J to 5 bases, leaving 6 bases not matched to a gene. Germline CDR1 MNHNY, CDR2 SVGAGI (reference sequence). The CDR3 sequence is 13 residues long. The CDR3, as DNA: TGTGCCAGCAGAGCCGGGACAGCGTATGGCTACACCTTC. Protein sequence: CASRAGTAYGYTF.

V is TRBV3-1 (or the pseudogene TRBV3-2) and J is TRBJ2-2, with no clear D. Germline CDR1 and CDR2: LGHDT and YNNKEL (reference sequence). This CDR3 is built from 13 residues. Trimming left V 2 bases short and J 5 bases short, with 6 bases between. CDR3 protein: CASSQMTTGELFF. The CDR3 nucleotides read TGTGCCAGCAGCCAAATGACAACCGGGGAGCTGTTTTTT.

This chain joins TRBV19 and TRBJ1-5; D possibly corresponds to TRBD1 (5 bases). This CDR3 spans 15 amino acids. Trimming cost V 3 bases and J 5 bases, with 14 bases left between them. CDR1 is LNHDA and CDR2 is SQIVND in the germline V gene (reference sequence). CDR3 amino acids: CASSIIGGSHQPQHF. For the CDR3, the DNA is TGTGCCAGTAGTATTATCGGGGGGAGCCATCAGCCCCAGCATTTT.

V usage is TRBV11-3 and J usage is TRBJ2-5; 9 nucleotides line up with TRBD1. V was pared by 5 bases and J by 1 base, with 5 bases of the junction left unmatched. Germline CDR1 reads SGHNT; CDR2 reads YENEEA. The CDR3 length is 15 residues. DNA of the CDR3: TGTGCCAGCAGCGGGGGGACAGGGCTCCAAGAGACCCAGTACTTC. Its protein product is CASSGGTGLQETQYF.

The rearrangement links TRBV9 to TRBJ1-1; tentatively, D is TRBD1 (6 bases). This CDR3 contains 13 residues. CDR1 is SGDLS and CDR2 is YYNGEE in the germline V gene. Trimming removed 0 bases from V and 5 bases from J, with 8 bases in between. CDR3 coding DNA: TGTGCCAGCAGCGTAGCGAGGGGGACTGAAGCTTTCTTT. It encodes CASSVARGTEAFF.

The V gene is TRBV14, the J gene TRBJ1-2, with 7 bases lining up with TRBD1. With 5 bases clipped from V and 2 bases from J, the junction kept 5 bases outside the gene matches. This CDR3 region has 14 residues. Per germline, CDR1 SGHDN and CDR2 FVKESK. CDR3 nucleotides: TGTGCCAGCAGCTCGGGACAGTCCAACTATGGCTACACCTTC. It specifies CASSSGQSNYGYTF.

V usage is TRBV20-1 and J usage is TRBJ2-7; D unresolved. Between the trimmed V and J ends, which lost 5 bases and 9 bases, there was a span of 14 bases. Germline V lookup: CDR1 DFQATT, CDR2 SNEGSKA (reference sequence). The CDR3 has 11 amino acids. In nucleotides, the CDR3 is TGCAGTGCTGACTCGGGTAAGGTGCAGTACTTC. It encodes CSADSGKVQYF.

This chain joins TRBV5-1 and TRBJ2-5; the match to TRBD1 covers 7 bases. V lost 4 bases and J lost 4; bases outside the gene matches: 4. Germline V gene data show CDR1 as SGHRS and CDR2 as YFSETQ. The CDR3 runs 13 residues. The CDR3 sequence: CASSEDRRETQYF. CDR3 DNA sequence: TGCGCCAGCAGCGAGGACAGGCGAGAGACCCAGTACTTC.

This chain connects TRBV10-3 to TRBJ1-5; D call uncertain. The CDR3 consists of 15 residues. The V and J ends lost 2 bases and 2 bases respectively, with 10 bases between them. Germline values: CDR1 ENHRY, CDR2 SYGVKD. The DNA for the CDR3 is TGTGCCATCAGTGAGGAGGTTAGAGGCAATCAGCCCCAGCATTTT. This translates into CAISEEVRGNQPQHF.

This clone came up once. V usage is TRBV5-5 and J usage is TRBJ1-2, with 9 bases that match TRBD1. In germline, CDR1 is SGHKS, CDR2 YYEKEE (reference sequence). With V trimmed by 3 bases and J by 8 bases, 5 bases remained unmatched. The CDR3 spans 13 residues. The DNA for the CDR3 is TGTGCCAGCAGCTGGACAGGGGAAGAAGGCTACACCTTC. Its protein is CASSWTGEEGYTF.

J is TRBJ2-1 and V is TRBV7-3, with a tentative D call TRBD1 (5 bases). The germline V gene has CDR1 SGHTA and CDR2 FQGTGA. Deletions cut 5 bases from V and 7 bases from J, with 15 bases between. CDR3 length: 14 amino acids. In DNA, the CDR3 is TGTGCCAGCAGCCCCTGGTCAGGGCGGAATGAGCAGTTCTTC. Its translation is CASSPWSGRNEQFF.